This TCR beta chain was found in a study of blood T cell repertoires in COVID-19. As for the study in general: PBMCs, B-cell-depleted T cells, or T cells provided the cDNA or gDNA that made up the material.

The CDR3 spans 14 residues. Germline V gene lookup returns CDR1 WSHSY and CDR2 SAAADI. V was clipped by 3 bases and J by 9 bases; unmatched bases: 7. This clone was found a few times. In the original workflow: Reference gene primer amplification in the assay estimated nucleated cell counts. Clones were read by immunoSEQ multiplex PCR, and TCRdb kept only the in-frame ones, dropping some. Clone size and the V and J calls come from that table; the DNA yielded D and trimming. The sample lists about 63,000 clones, around 76% occurring once. Specimen: peripheral blood. The source of this sequence is an elderly woman with acute or convalescent COVID-19. The rearrangement joins TRBV10-2 to TRBJ2-3, with 9 bases fitting TRBD1. CDR3 loop: CASSDLTGGETQYF. For the CDR3, the DNA is TGCGCCAGCAGTGACCTGACAGGGGGGGAAACGCAGTATTTT.